There are a few counts of the clone carrying this T cell receptor (beta chain). Its antigen is still unknown. These data come from a study of T-cell reconstitution after alpha-beta-depleted transplantation in children. The ends were cut back, 5 bases at V and 10 bases at J, with 24 bases in the middle. There are 16 residues in the CDR3. Per germline, CDR1 SGHAT and CDR2 FQNNGV. Study results and caveats: Expanded clones from the graft, numbering several hundred, reportedly supplied alpha-beta T cells about two months after transplant. It was surviving recipient T cells and thymic progenitors that gave some patients high TCRbeta diversity at day 60. A year had passed since transplant, and T-cell counts and diversity by then came mostly from newly produced T cells.

Preparation of the TCRbeta library used unique molecular identifiers. TCRdb reprocessed the PCR reads with MiXCR, giving one entry per CDR3 protein. Counted here are approximately 1,000,000 distinct CDR3 sequences, roughly 29% occurring once; the ten biggest clones make up roughly 28%. This material consisted of PBMCs, mostly from graft donor cells, taken 360 days after TCRalphabeta/CD19-depleted stem cell transplant. The rearrangement links TRBV11-2 to TRBJ2-1; D is perhaps TRBD1 (5 bases). This sequence originates from a boy under three years old who had a stem cell transplant for SCID, so the T cells may come from the graft donor. CDR3 bases: TGTGCCAGCAGCCCCCGCCCTCCTAAGGGGAAGAACGAGCAGTTCTTC. This sequence encodes CASSPRPPKGKNEQFF.